The next 8 T cell receptor beta chains were all read from a single sample in a study of response to subunit inactivated influenza vaccine. TCRdb passed the RT-PCR reads through MiXCR, listing each CDR3 protein once. The data contain fewer than 700,000 distinct CDR3 sequences, over 10% of them seen just once; the ten biggest clones take up about an eighth. The input for sequencing was PBMCs from blood, taken roughly 6 weeks after vaccination. The receptors here all came from a man aged 45-60 years who received an inactivated influenza vaccine.

The chain couples TRBV5-6 to TRBJ2-7; D uncertain. This CDR3 comprises 15 residues. V was trimmed by 5 bases and J by 0 bases, leaving 15 bases between them. Germline V gives CDR1 SGHDT, CDR2 YYEEEE. CDR3 protein: CASSPDPFTSYEQYF. For the CDR3, the DNA is TGTGCCAGCAGTCCGGACCCCTTTACCTCCTACGAGCAGTACTTC.

This clonotype was observed many times. The chain carries TRBV29-1 and TRBJ2-7, with D tentatively TRBD1 or TRBD2 (6 bases each). The ends were cut back, 5 bases at V and 13 bases at J, with 18 bases in the middle. This CDR3 is built from 11 residues. Germline lookup yields CDR1 SQVTM and CDR2 ANQGSEA. CDR3 sequence reads: CSVSRGRGVYF. The CDR3 DNA sequence: TGCAGCGTTTCGCGGGGTAGGGGGGTCTACTTC.

This clonotype appeared many times. V gene TRBV4-1 combines with J gene TRBJ1-6; 11 positions match TRBD1. The CDR3 is 13 amino acids. Per the germline V gene, CDR1 is MGHRA and CDR2 is YSYEKL. V gave up 4 bases and J gave up 12 bases; unmatched junction bases: 2. In DNA, the CDR3 is TGCGCCAGCAGCCTGGGACAGGGGGTACCCCTCCACTTT. It encodes CASSLGQGVPLHF.

The V and J genes are TRBV7-2 and TRBJ2-7; 8 positions agree with TRBD1. V was pared by 7 bases and J by 3 bases, with 5 bases of the junction left unmatched. Germline V gene sequence: CDR1 SGHTA, CDR2 FQGNSA. This CDR3 is 13 amino acids long. CDR3 nucleotides: TGTGCCAGCACCAGGACAGGGATCTACGAGCAGTACTTC. As protein: CASTRTGIYEQYF. The variable domain in full, with the rest retrieved from reference TRBV7-2 and TRBJ2-7, is GAGVSQSPSNKVTEKGKDVELRCDPISGHTALYWYRQSLGQGLEFLIYFQGNSAPDKSGLPSDRFSAERTGGSVSTLTIQRTQQEDSAVYLCASTRTGIYEQYFGPGTRLTVT.

The sample holds a few counts of this clonotype. This chain joins TRBV5-1 and TRBJ2-3, with D unclear. This CDR3 is built from 14 residues. Germline CDR1 SGHRS, CDR2 YFSETQ. With 0 bases removed from V and 5 bases from J, the gap between germline ends came to 10 bases. CDR3 coding DNA: TGCGCCAGCAGCTTGGCAACCACACGAGATACGCAGTATTTT. Translation: CASSLATTRDTQYF.

This clonotype was detected a few times. V is TRBV7-9 and J is TRBJ2-1; D perhaps matches TRBD2 (6 bases). Trimming removed 4 bases from V and 0 bases from J, with 10 bases in between. Germline V gene sequence: CDR1 SEHNR, CDR2 FQNEAQ (reference sequence). This CDR3 has 15 residues. CDR3 loop: CASSSGTYSYNEQFF. The DNA for the CDR3 is TGTGCCAGCAGCTCCGGGACTTACTCCTACAATGAGCAGTTCTTC.

At least ten counts were recorded for this clonotype. V and J are TRBV4-3 and TRBJ2-3; D possibly corresponds to TRBD1 (5 bases). V was cut by 6 bases and J by 2 bases, with 12 bases left in between. This CDR3 contains 14 residues. Per germline, CDR1 LGHNA and CDR2 YSLEER. CDR3 protein: CASRYRINTDTQYF. The CDR3 nucleotides read TGCGCCAGCAGGTACAGGATAAACACAGATACGCAGTATTTT.

The chain couples TRBV5-1 to TRBJ1-6; the match to TRBD1 covers 12 bases. V shed 3 bases, J shed 8 bases, and the junction held 3 bases outside the gene matches. Germline CDR1 and CDR2: SGHRS and YFSETQ. CDR3 size: 15 residues. CDR3 in DNA: TGCGCCAGCAGCTCGGGACAGGGGGCTGATTCACCCCTCCACTTT. Translated, it gives CASSSGQGADSPLHF.